One and the same sample provided the 27 T cell receptor beta chains below, sequenced in a study of cytomegalovirus exposure and HLA in healthy donors (dated by TCRdb to about 2017). The method behind the library was the immunoSEQ multiplex PCR assay. The multiplex PCR relied on a mix of 60 forward primers for TCR Vbeta segments and 13 reverse primers for TCR Jbeta segments. TCRdb provides this immuneACCESS table in a form limited to in-frame rearrangements. Some clones are lacking; in checked studies, under half of them reflect an unresolved V gene, and why the rest are absent is not known. This sample is represented by about 130,000 clones; about 82% of them were singletons. The ten largest account for 1.9% of the sample. The specimen sequenced was PBMCs. The source of these receptors is a man aged 45-65 years in good health and CMV-seronegative.

The V call is TRBV28, the J call TRBJ1-3; D uncertain. Germline-derived CDR1 and CDR2 are MDHEN and SYDVKM. The V and J ends lost 4 bases and 0 bases respectively, with 19 bases between them. This CDR3 comprises 18 residues. This CDR3 is CASSSLIGRESSGNTIYF. The CDR3 DNA is TGTGCCAGCAGTTCGTTAATAGGACGGGAGAGCTCTGGAAACACCATATATTTT.

The sample holds a few counts of this clone. The chain links TRBV19 to TRBJ2-3, with 12 bases fitting TRBD2. V gave up 7 bases and J gave up 5 bases; unmatched junction bases: 10. The CDR3 is 16 residues long. Germline CDR1 LNHDA, CDR2 SQIVND (reference sequence). The CDR3 loop reads CASTSSGGAGGDTQYF. DNA of the CDR3: TGTGCCAGTACCTCTAGCGGGGGGGCAGGGGGAGATACGCAGTATTTT.

The chain recombines TRBV5-6 with TRBJ2-5, with TRBD1 matching over 10 bases. This CDR3 contains 16 residues. After removal of 3 bases from V and 0 bases from J, the junction contained 5 bases not matched to a gene. Germline loops: CDR1 SGHDT, CDR2 YYEEEE. CDR3 DNA sequence: TGTGCCAGCAGCTCCCAGGGACAGGGGTACCAAGAGACCCAGTACTTC. It specifies CASSSQGQGYQETQYF.

This sequence joins TRBV10-3 and TRBJ2-7; 9 positions agree with TRBD1. J lost 5 bases, V lost 10 bases, and 12 bases had no gene match. The CDR3 covers 14 residues. Germline-derived CDR1 and CDR2 are ENHRY and SYGVKD. This CDR3 reads CATNRGQGRDEQYF. In DNA form, the CDR3 reads TGTGCCACGAACAGGGGGCAGGGCCGGGACGAGCAGTACTTC.

This clone was picked up a small number of times. The CDR3 sequence: CASSWDRVGEQYF. The CDR3 DNA reads TGTGCCAGCAGCTGGGACAGGGTTGGCGAGCAGTACTTC. This chain connects TRBV5-6 to TRBJ2-7; 9 bases align to TRBD1. This CDR3 has 13 residues. J gave up 6 bases and V 3 bases, and 4 bases lay outside the gene matches. CDR1 is SGHDT and CDR2 is YYEEEE in the germline V gene.

This clone has a handful of counts. This chain joins TRBV19 and TRBJ1-5; 7 nucleotides agree with TRBD1. The CDR3 spans 15 residues. V shed 6 bases, J shed 7 bases, and the junction held 12 bases outside the gene matches. Per germline, CDR1 LNHDA and CDR2 SQIVND (reference sequence). CDR3 loop: CASRKQGTRQQPQHF. The CDR3 DNA follows: TGTGCCAGTAGAAAACAGGGGACCCGCCAGCAGCCCCAGCATTTT.

The chain has TRBV7-2 and TRBJ1-6; no clear D gene. The length of the CDR3 is 15 residues. V was shortened by 7 bases and J by 6 bases, with 16 bases between the two germline ends. Germline lookup yields CDR1 SGHTA and CDR2 FQGNSA. The CDR3 loop reads CASKRGSRFNSPLHF. The CDR3 DNA reads as TGTGCCAGCAAACGAGGGTCCCGATTTAATTCACCCCTCCACTTT. The full variable domain, in which reference TRBV7-2 and TRBJ1-6 provide the parts outside the CDR3, is GAGVSQSPSNKVTEKGKDVELRCDPISGHTALYWYRQSLGQGLEFLIYFQGNSAPDKSGLPSDRFSAERTGGSVSTLTIQRTQQEDSAVYLCASKRGSRFNSPLHFGNGTRLTVT.

This rearrangement joins TRBV6-6 to TRBJ1-4; TRBD1 aligns across 7 bases. The trim removed 0 bases at V and 7 bases at J, leaving 8 bases unmatched. Germline CDR1 MNHNY, CDR2 SVGAGI (reference sequence). This CDR3 is 16 amino acids long. The CDR3 spells CASSYSSRQGGEKLFF. The CDR3 region has the DNA TGTGCCAGCAGTTACTCGAGTAGACAGGGTGGTGAAAAACTGTTTTTT.

V usage is TRBV7-8 and J usage is TRBJ2-1; TRBD2 agrees at 15 bases. With V trimmed by 5 bases and J by 5 bases, 10 bases remained unmatched. The CDR3 is made up of 18 amino acids. Germline V gene sequence: CDR1 SGHVS, CDR2 FQNEAQ. In DNA form, the CDR3 reads TGTGCCAGCAGCCCACGGACTAGCGGGGGGGCTAGGCACAATGAGCAGTTCTTC. This codes for CASSPRTSGGARHNEQFF.

This sequence joins TRBV2 and TRBJ2-7, with TRBD1 matching over 8 bases. Losses at the gene ends were 4 bases for V and 7 bases for J; bases not matched to a gene: 6. The CDR3 is 13 amino acids. Germline V gene data show CDR1 as SNHLY and CDR2 as FYNNEI. CDR3 sequence (DNA): TGTGCCAGCAGTGCCCCCGGACAGGGAGAGCAGTACTTC. Translating gives CASSAPGQGEQYF. Full variable domain (missing parts from reference TRBV2 and TRBJ2-7): EPEVTQTPSHQVTQMGQEVILRCVPISNHLYFYWYRQILGQKVEFLVSFYNNEISEKSEIFDDQFSVERPDGSNFTLKIRSTKLEDSAMYFCASSAPGQGEQYFGPGTRLTVT.

This clone turned up a few times. Germline and junction disagree at one end, which may indicate a read error. The V and J genes are TRBV7-9 and TRBJ2-1, with D tentatively TRBD2 (6 bases). The germline CDR1 and CDR2 sequences are SEHNR and FQNEAQ (reference sequence). The CDR3 runs 15 residues. CDR3 protein: CSSSARTTAYNEQFF. Here the CDR3 DNA reads TGTTCCAGCAGCGCGCGGACTACCGCCTACAATGAGCAGTTCTTC.

The rearrangement uses TRBV1 and TRBJ1-6. TRBV1 is a pseudogene locus. The length of the CDR3 is 14 residues. CDR3 amino acids: CTSSLPGLVSPLHF. The CDR3 DNA follows: TGCACCAGCAGTCTTCCGGGATTGGTCTCACCCCTCCACTTT.

Regarding this clone: The junction shows a germline mismatch at one end, possibly a read error. The chain combines TRBV7-9 with TRBJ2-3, with a tentative D call TRBD2 (5 bases). Looked up from germline, CDR1 is SEHNR and CDR2 is FQNEAQ (reference sequence). CDR3 size: 17 residues. The CDR3 DNA reads TGTTCCAGCAGCTTTTTACCTCGCAGCGATAGACTATATACGCAGTATTTT. Amino acid sequence: CSSSFLPRSDRLYTQYF.

For this clone: One end of the junction does not line up with germline, which may come from a read error. The gene calls are TRBV7-9 and TRBJ2-3; 7 bases match TRBD2. Germline V gene sequence: CDR1 SEHNR, CDR2 FQNEAQ (reference sequence). This CDR3 contains 17 residues. Here the CDR3 DNA reads TGTTCCAGCAGCACCCCGACCAGGGACTATAGCACAGATACGCAGTATTTT. The encoded protein is CSSSTPTRDYSTDTQYF.

The chain carries TRBV29-1 and TRBJ1-5; D is unresolved. This CDR3 has 15 residues. V lost 7 bases and J 0 bases, leaving 16 bases between the germline ends. From germline, CDR1 is SQVTM and CDR2 ANQGSEA. CDR3 DNA: TGCAGCGCCGTGGAGAACCCCAATAGCAATCAGCCCCAGCATTTT. It yields the protein CSAVENPNSNQPQHF.

This clone was observed once. The chain links TRBV11-2 to TRBJ2-3; 10 bases align to TRBD1. CDR1 and CDR2 from the germline V gene are SGHAT and FQNNGV. J gave up 3 bases and V 3 bases, and 3 bases lay outside the gene matches. CDR3 length: 15 amino acids. The CDR3 DNA reads TGTGCCAGCAGCTTTAGGGGACAGGGGACAGATACGCAGTATTTT. Its protein is CASSFRGQGTDTQYF. The full variable domain, completed using reference TRBV11-2 and TRBJ2-3, is EAGVAQSPRYKIIEKRQSVAFWCNPISGHATLYWYQQILGQGPKLLIQFQNNGVVDDSQLPKDRFSAERLKGVDSTLKIQPAKLEDSAVYLCASSFRGQGTDTQYFGPGTRLTVL.

The V gene is TRBV7-8, the J gene TRBJ2-1, with D possibly matching TRBD2 (5 bases). Trimming removed 5 bases at V and 1 base at J, with 15 bases between. From germline, CDR1 is SGHVS and CDR2 FQNEAQ. The length of the CDR3 is 16 residues. CDR3 bases: TGTGCCAGCAGCCCGGGTGGACGGGGATCCTACAATGAGCAGTTCTTC. Protein sequence: CASSPGGRGSYNEQFF.

Remarks on this clone: At one end, the junction sequence differs from germline, possibly due to a read error. The chain uses TRBV7-9 and TRBJ1-1; 8 nucleotides align to TRBD1. Germline V gene lookup returns CDR1 SEHNR and CDR2 FQNEAQ (reference sequence). CDR3 size: 16 residues. The CDR3 coding sequence is TGTTCCAGCAGCCCGAGGGGCAGGGGGCGGGCCACTGAAGCTTTCTTT. This sequence encodes CSSSPRGRGRATEAFF.

This chain links TRBV5-6 with TRBJ1-1; TRBD1 agrees at 7 bases. The J segment lost 8 bases and the V segment lost 1 base, leaving 8 bases of the junction unmatched. The germline gives CDR1 SGHDT, CDR2 YYEEEE. The CDR3 sequence is 14 residues long. For the CDR3, the DNA is TGTGCCAGCAGCTTGCCGTCAGGGGGTGCCGAAGCTTTCTTT. Translating it yields CASSLPSGGAEAFF.

This clone showed up just once. The V and J genes are TRBV2 and TRBJ2-5; 12 bases match TRBD2. Germline V gene lookup returns CDR1 SNHLY and CDR2 FYNNEI. The J segment lost 4 bases and the V segment lost 8 bases, leaving 5 bases of the junction unmatched. The CDR3 has 14 residues. In DNA form, the CDR3 reads TGTGCCAGCGCGACTAGCGGGGGAGGAGAGACCCAGTACTTC. Translation gives CASATSGGGETQYF.

The chain couples TRBV5-5 to TRBJ2-7; TRBD1 agrees at 8 bases. Germline CDR1 is SGHKS and CDR2 is YYEKEE (reference sequence). The length of the CDR3 is 17 residues. V trimming: 0 bases; J trimming: 2 bases; junction bases outside the gene matches: 10. This chain's CDR3 is CASSLDSRTGPTYEQYF. CDR3 in DNA: TGTGCCAGCAGCTTGGACTCCCGGACAGGGCCAACCTACGAGCAGTACTTC.

The chain employs TRBV10-3 and TRBJ2-7, with 9 nucleotides matching TRBD1. V was pared by 0 bases and J by 6 bases, with 12 bases of the junction left unmatched. The CDR3 is made up of 17 amino acids. CDR1 and CDR2 from the germline V gene are ENHRY and SYGVKD. In nucleotides, the CDR3 is TGTGCCATCAGTGAGTCGAATATGGAGACAGGGGGGCGCGAGCAGTACTTC. The encoded protein is CAISESNMETGGREQYF.

The chain combines TRBV25-1 with TRBJ1-1; D possibly corresponds to TRBD1 (5 bases). This CDR3 contains 14 residues. V was trimmed by 0 bases and J by 4 bases, leaving 9 bases between them. The germline V gene has CDR1 MGHDK and CDR2 SYGVNS. The CDR3: CASSEYGGSTEAFF. The CDR3 DNA reads as TGTGCCAGCAGTGAATACGGGGGAAGCACTGAAGCTTTCTTT. The full variable domain, completed using reference TRBV25-1 and TRBJ1-1, is EADIYQTPRYLVIGTGKKITLECSQTMGHDKMYWYQQDPGMELHLIHYSYGVNSTEKGDLSSESTVSRIRTEHFPLTLESARPSHTSQYLCASSEYGGSTEAFFGQGTRLTVV.

This chain connects TRBV5-1 to TRBJ2-6; D might be TRBD2 (7 bases). The germline V and J ends were trimmed by 6 bases and 0 bases, with 19 bases remaining between them. This CDR3 is built from 18 residues. CDR1 and CDR2 from the germline V gene are SGHRS and YFSETQ. The CDR3 here is CASNGGGGSSSGANVLTF. The CDR3 DNA follows: TGCGCCAGCAACGGGGGCGGGGGCTCTAGCTCTGGGGCCAACGTCCTGACTTTC.

The chain links TRBV19 to TRBJ1-2; weak D call: TRBD1 (5 bases). The CDR3 sequence is 11 residues long. Per germline, CDR1 LNHDA and CDR2 SQIVND (reference sequence). V gave up 8 bases and J gave up 4 bases, with 8 bases separating them. This chain's CDR3 is CASRQTYGYTF. The CDR3 DNA follows: TGTGCCAGTCGACAGACCTATGGCTACACCTTC.

V usage is TRBV7-2 and J usage is TRBJ2-3, with TRBD2 matching 10 bases. CDR1 and CDR2 (germline): SGHTA, FQGNSA. The CDR3 has 17 residues. V lost 5 bases and J lost 1; bases outside the gene matches: 9. CDR3 residues: CASSTSLAGARTDTQYF. The CDR3 region has the DNA TGTGCCAGCAGCACGTCCCTAGCGGGGGCCCGCACAGATACGCAGTATTTT.

This clone was seen only once. The chain joins TRBV2 to TRBJ1-2, with D maybe TRBD1 (5 bases). Germline V gene lookup returns CDR1 SNHLY and CDR2 FYNNEI. V lost 9 bases to trimming and J lost 0 bases, with 17 bases between them. The CDR3 sequence is 15 residues long. The CDR3 sequence: CASINEGVSNYGYTF. CDR3 DNA sequence: TGTGCCAGTATTAACGAAGGGGTTTCTAACTATGGCTACACCTTC.